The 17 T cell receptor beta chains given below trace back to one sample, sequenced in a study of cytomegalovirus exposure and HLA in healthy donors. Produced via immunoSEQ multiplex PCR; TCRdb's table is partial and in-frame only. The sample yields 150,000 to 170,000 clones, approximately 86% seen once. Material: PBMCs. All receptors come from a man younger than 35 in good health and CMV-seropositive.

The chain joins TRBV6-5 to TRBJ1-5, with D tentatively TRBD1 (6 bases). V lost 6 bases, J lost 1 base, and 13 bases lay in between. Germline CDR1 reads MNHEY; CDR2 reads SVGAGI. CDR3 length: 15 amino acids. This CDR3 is CASSPEDRSNQPQHF. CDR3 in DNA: TGTGCCAGCAGCCCAGAGGACAGAAGCAATCAGCCCCAGCATTTT.

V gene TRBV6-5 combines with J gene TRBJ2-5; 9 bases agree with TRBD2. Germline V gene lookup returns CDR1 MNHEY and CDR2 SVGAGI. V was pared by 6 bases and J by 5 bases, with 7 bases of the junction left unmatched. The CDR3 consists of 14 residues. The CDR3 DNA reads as TGTGCCAGCAGCCTTCTAGCGGGGAGGGAGACCCAGTACTTC. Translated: CASSLLAGRETQYF.

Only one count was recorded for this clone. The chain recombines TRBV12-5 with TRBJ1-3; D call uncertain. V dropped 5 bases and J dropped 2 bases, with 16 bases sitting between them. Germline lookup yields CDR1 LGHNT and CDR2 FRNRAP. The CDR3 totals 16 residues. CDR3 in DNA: TGTGCTAGTGGTATCTCCTACGGAGAGGCTGGAAACACCATATATTTT. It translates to CASGISYGEAGNTIYF. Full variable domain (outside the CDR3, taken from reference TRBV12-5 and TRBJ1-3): DARVTQTPRHKVTEMGQEVTMRCQPILGHNTVFWYRQTMMQGLELLAYFRNRAPLDDSGMPKDRFSAEMPDATLATLKIQPSEPRDSAVYFCASGISYGEAGNTIYFGEGSWLTVV.

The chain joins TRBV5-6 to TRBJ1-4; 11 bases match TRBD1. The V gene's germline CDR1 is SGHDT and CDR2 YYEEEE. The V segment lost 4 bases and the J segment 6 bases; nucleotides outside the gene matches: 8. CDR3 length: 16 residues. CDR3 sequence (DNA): TGTGCCAGCAGCCCCCCGGGACAGGGGGGGGATGAAAAACTGTTTTTT. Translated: CASSPPGQGGDEKLFF.

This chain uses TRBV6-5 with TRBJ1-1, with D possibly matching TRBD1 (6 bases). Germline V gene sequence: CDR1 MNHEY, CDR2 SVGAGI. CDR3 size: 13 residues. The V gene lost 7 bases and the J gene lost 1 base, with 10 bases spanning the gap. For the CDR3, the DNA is TGTGCCAGCACCTCGGACAGGAACACTGAAGCTTTCTTT. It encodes CASTSDRNTEAFF.

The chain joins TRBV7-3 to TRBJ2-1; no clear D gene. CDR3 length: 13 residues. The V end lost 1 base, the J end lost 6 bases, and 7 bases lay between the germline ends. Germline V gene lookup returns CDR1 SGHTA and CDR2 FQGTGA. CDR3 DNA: TGTGCCAGCAGCTTAAAATTCGGCAATGAGCAGTTCTTC. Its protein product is CASSLKFGNEQFF.

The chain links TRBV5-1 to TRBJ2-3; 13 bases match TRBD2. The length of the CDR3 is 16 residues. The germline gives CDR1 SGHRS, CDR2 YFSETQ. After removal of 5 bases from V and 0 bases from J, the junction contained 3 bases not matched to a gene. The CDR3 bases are TGCGCCAGCAGTAGACTAGCGGGAGGAAGCACAGATACGCAGTATTTT. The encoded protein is CASSRLAGGSTDTQYF. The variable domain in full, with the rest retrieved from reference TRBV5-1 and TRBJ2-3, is KAGVTQTPRYLIKTRGQQVTLSCSPISGHRSVSWYQQTPGQGLQFLFEYFSETQRNKGNFPGRFSGRQFSNSRSEMNVSTLELGDSALYLCASSRLAGGSTDTQYFGPGTRLTVL.

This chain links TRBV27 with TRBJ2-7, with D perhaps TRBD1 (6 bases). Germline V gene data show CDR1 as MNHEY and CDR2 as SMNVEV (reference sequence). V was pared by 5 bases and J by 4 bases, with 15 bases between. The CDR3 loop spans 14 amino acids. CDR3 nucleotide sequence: TGTGCCAGCAGTGCAGGGGTGGACTTTTACGAGCAGTACTTC. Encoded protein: CASSAGVDFYEQYF.

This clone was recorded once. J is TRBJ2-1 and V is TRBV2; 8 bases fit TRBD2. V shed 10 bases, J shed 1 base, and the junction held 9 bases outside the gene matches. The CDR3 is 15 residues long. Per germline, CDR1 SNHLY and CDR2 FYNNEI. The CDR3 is CAILDREGSYNEQFF. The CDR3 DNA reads TGTGCCATTCTGGACCGGGAGGGGTCCTACAATGAGCAGTTCTTC.

The CDR3 DNA is TGCGCCAGCAGCTCCCCCGACAGGGGGAACACTGAAGCTTTCTTT. This gives the protein CASSSPDRGNTEAFF. The gene calls are TRBV5-1 and TRBJ1-1; the match to TRBD1 covers 8 bases. The trim removed 3 bases at V and 1 base at J, leaving 5 bases unmatched. The CDR3 loop spans 15 amino acids. The germline CDR1 and CDR2 sequences are SGHRS and YFSETQ.

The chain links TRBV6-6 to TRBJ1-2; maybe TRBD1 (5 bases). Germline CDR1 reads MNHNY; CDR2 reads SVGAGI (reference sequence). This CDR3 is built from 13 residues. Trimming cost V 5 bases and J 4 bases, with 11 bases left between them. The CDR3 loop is CASSARVGYGYTF. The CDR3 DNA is TGTGCCAGCAGTGCCAGGGTTGGCTATGGCTACACCTTC.

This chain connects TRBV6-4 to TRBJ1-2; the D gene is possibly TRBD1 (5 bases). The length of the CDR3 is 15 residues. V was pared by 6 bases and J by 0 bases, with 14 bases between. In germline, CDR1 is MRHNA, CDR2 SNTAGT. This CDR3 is CASRAGHSANYGYTF. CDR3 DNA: TGTGCCAGCAGGGCCGGACACTCAGCTAACTATGGCTACACCTTC.

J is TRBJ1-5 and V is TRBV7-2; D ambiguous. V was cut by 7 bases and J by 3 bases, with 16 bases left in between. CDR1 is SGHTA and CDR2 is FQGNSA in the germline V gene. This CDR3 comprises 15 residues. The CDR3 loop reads CASTPAMVFNQPQHF. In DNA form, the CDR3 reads TGTGCCAGCACCCCCGCGATGGTCTTCAATCAGCCCCAGCATTTT. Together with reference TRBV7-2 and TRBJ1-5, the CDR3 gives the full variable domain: GAGVSQSPSNKVTEKGKDVELRCDPISGHTALYWYRQSLGQGLEFLIYFQGNSAPDKSGLPSDRFSAERTGGSVSTLTIQRTQQEDSAVYLCASTPAMVFNQPQHFGDGTRLSIL.

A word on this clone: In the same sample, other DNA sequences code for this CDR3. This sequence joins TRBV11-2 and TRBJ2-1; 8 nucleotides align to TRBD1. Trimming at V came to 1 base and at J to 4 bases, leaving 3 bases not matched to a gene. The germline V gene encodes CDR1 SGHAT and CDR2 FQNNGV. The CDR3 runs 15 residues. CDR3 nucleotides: TGTGCCAGCAGCTTAGGTACAGGGGGATACAATGAGCAGTTCTTC. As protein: CASSLGTGGYNEQFF.

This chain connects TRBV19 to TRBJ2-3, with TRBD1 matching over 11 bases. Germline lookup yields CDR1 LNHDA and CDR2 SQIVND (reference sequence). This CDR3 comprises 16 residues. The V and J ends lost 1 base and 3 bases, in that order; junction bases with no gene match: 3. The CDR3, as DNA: TGTGCCAGTAGTATAGGGGGGACAGGGGGGACAGATACGCAGTATTTT. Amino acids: CASSIGGTGGTDTQYF.

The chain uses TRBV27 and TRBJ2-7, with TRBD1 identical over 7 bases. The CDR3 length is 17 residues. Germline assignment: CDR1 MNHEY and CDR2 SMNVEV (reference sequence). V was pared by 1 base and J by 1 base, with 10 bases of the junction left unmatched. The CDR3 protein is CASSLFYSGQSSYEQYF. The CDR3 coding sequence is TGTGCCAGCAGTTTATTTTATTCGGGACAGTCTTCCTACGAGCAGTACTTC.

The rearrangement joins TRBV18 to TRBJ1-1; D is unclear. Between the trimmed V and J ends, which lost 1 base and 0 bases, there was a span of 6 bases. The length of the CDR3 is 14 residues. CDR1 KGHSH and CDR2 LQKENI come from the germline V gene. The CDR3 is CASSPHEVNTEAFF. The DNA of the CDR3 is TGTGCCAGCTCACCACACGAGGTGAACACTGAAGCTTTCTTT.